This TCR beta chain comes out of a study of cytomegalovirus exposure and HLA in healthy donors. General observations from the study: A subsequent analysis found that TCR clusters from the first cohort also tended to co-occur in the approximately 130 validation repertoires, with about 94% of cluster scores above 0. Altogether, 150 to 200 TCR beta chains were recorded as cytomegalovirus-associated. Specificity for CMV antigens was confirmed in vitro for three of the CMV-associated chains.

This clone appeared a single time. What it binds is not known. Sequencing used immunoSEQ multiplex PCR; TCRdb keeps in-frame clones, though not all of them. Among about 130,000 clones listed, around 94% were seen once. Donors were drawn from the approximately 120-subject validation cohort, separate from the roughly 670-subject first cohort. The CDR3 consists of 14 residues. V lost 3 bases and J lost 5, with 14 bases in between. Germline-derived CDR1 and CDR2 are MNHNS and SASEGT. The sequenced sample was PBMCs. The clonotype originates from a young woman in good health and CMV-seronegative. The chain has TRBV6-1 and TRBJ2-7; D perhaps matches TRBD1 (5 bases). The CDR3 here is CASSDAGYVHEQYF. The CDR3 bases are TGTGCCAGCAGTGATGCAGGGTACGTCCACGAGCAGTACTTC.